This T cell receptor (beta chain) was found in a study of blood T cell repertoires in COVID-19. The age range of participants was about 18 to 90 years, with residence in about 25 US areas. The V gene's germline CDR1 is LNHDA and CDR2 SQIVND (reference sequence). The CDR3 runs 18 residues. Losses at the gene ends were 7 bases for V and 9 bases for J; bases not matched to a gene: 24. Per the authors' pipeline: For nucleated cells, counts were estimated from reference gene primer amplification. Profiling relied on immunoSEQ multiplex PCR, and the TCRdb table lists in-frame clones only, not all of them. V, J and clone size are those of that table, while D and trimming were read from the DNA. The table has about 230,000 clones, 80% to 90% seen once.

The TCR was taken from a man aged 18 to 30 who had recovered from COVID-19. The sample taken for sequencing was PBMCs or T cells enriched from blood (not recorded which). The chain links TRBV19 to TRBJ2-1; 7 nucleotides line up with TRBD2. This chain's CDR3 is CASNPLGGSGYRGGEQFF. For the CDR3, the DNA is TGTGCCAGTAACCCCCTCGGGGGGTCGGGCTACCGGGGCGGTGAGCAGTTCTTC.